This paragraph reports one T cell receptor (beta chain). A much larger clone lies a single base off, so this may be a read error. The sample comes from a study of T-cell memory formation after mild COVID-19. Using its own MiXCR run on the 5' RACE reads, TCRdb lists one record per CDR3 protein. The sample consists of fewer than 90,000 distinct CDR3 sequences, approximately 13% of them appearing once. In germline, CDR1 is SNHLY, CDR2 FYNNEI. CDR3 size: 17 residues. J is TRBJ2-1 and V is TRBV2; perhaps TRBD2 as D (6 bases). Material for sequencing was PBMCs or a T cell subset sorted from them (not recorded which). This sequence originates from an adult woman who had mild COVID-19 (a few samples of this study predate the infection). Cell type and time point are not known. This CDR3 is CANSEASAGMAFNEQFF. CDR3 coding DNA: TGTGCCAACAGTGAAGCCTCCGCGGGGATGGCCTTCAATGAGCAGTTCTTC.